This T cell receptor (beta chain) was documented in a study of blood T cell repertoires in COVID-19. Study details: From the United States, Italy and Spain came samples of acute and convalescent COVID-19.

Measured with immunoSEQ multiplex PCR; TCRdb has only the in-frame clones, and not every one. Among roughly 190,000 clones listed, 84% were seen once. In germline, CDR1 is MNHEY, CDR2 SMNVEV (reference sequence). There are 16 residues in the CDR3. V was clipped by 2 bases and J by 0 bases; unmatched bases: 4. This receptor was obtained from a woman under 40 who had been exposed to COVID-19. The J gene is TRBJ1-5, the V gene TRBV27; 7 bases are shared with TRBD1. Sequencing was carried out using PBMCs or T cells enriched from blood (not recorded which). CDR3 DNA: TGTGCCAGCAGTTTAGGGGGACAGTATAGCAATCAGCCCCAGCATTTT. Residues: CASSLGGQYSNQPQHF.